The sequence of this TCR beta chain was determined in a study of T-cell memory formation after mild COVID-19. On the study more broadly: TCR clusters showed largely donor specificity.

TCRalpha and TCRbeta libraries used 5'RACE with constant-segment primers and UMIs. TCRdb redid the calling of the 5' RACE reads with MiXCR, one entry per CDR3 protein. The profile shows tens of thousands of distinct CDR3 sequences, nearly 25% of them singletons. This TCR derives from a man younger than 30 who had mild COVID-19 (a few samples of this study predate the infection). Cell type and time point are not known. The sequenced material came from PBMCs or a T cell subset sorted from them (not recorded which).

CDR3 in DNA: TGTGCCAGCAGCTTCACTAGGGCCACCGGGGAGCTGTTTTTT. Translating gives CASSFTRATGELFF. The chain recombines TRBV11-2 with TRBJ2-2; perhaps TRBD2 as D (5 bases). The CDR3 totals 14 residues. Trimming pared 3 bases from V and 4 bases from J, leaving 9 bases between. Germline V gene lookup returns CDR1 SGHAT and CDR2 FQNNGV.